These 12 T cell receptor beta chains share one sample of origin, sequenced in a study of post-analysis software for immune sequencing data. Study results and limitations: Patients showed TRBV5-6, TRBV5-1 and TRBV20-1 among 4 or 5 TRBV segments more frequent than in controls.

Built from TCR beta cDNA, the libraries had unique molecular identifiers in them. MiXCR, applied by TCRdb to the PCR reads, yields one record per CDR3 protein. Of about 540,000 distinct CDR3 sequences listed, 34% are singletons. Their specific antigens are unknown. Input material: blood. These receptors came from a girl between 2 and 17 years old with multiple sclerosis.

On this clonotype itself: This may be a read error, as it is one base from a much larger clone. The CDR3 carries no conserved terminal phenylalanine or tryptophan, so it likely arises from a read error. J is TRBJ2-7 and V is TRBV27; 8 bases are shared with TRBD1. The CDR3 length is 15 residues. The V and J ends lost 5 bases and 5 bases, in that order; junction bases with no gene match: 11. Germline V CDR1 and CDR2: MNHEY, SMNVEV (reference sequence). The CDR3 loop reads CASSPIGQGGDEQYC. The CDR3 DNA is TGTGCCAGCAGTCCCATAGGACAGGGTGGCGACGAGCAGTACTGC.

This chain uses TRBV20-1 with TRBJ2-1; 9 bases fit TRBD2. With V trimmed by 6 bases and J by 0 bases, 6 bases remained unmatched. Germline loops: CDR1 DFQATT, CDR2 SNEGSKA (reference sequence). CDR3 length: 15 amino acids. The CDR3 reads CSAFSGGSSYNEQFF. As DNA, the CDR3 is TGCAGTGCATTCAGCGGGGGGAGCTCCTACAATGAGCAGTTCTTC.

The chain's CDR3 is CASSLKASGVSPDTQYF. Here the CDR3 DNA reads TGTGCCAGCAGCCTCAAAGCCAGCGGGGTTAGCCCAGATACGCAGTATTTT. This sequence joins TRBV7-3 and TRBJ2-3; 7 nucleotides line up with TRBD2. The CDR3 covers 17 residues. The germline V gene has CDR1 SGHTA and CDR2 FQGTGA. The trim removed 5 bases at V and 4 bases at J, leaving 15 bases unmatched.

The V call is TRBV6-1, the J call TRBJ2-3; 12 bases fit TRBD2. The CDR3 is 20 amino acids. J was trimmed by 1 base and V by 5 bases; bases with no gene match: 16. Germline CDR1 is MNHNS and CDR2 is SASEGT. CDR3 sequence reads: CASSPSSGGVPKPGTDTQYF. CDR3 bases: TGTGCCAGCAGTCCGTCTAGCGGGGGGGTACCAAAGCCCGGCACAGATACGCAGTATTTT.

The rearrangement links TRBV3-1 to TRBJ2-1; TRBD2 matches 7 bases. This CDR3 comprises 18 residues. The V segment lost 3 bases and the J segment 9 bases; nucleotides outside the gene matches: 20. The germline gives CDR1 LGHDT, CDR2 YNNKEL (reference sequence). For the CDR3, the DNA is TGTGCCAGCAGCCATTTTCAACCTAGCGGACCGATAATGGCTGAGCAGTTCTTC. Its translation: CASSHFQPSGPIMAEQFF.

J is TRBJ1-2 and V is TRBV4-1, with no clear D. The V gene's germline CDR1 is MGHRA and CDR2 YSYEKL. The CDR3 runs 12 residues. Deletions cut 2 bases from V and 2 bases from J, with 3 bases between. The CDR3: CASSQFNYGYTF. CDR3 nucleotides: TGCGCCAGCAGCCAATTCAACTATGGCTACACCTTC.

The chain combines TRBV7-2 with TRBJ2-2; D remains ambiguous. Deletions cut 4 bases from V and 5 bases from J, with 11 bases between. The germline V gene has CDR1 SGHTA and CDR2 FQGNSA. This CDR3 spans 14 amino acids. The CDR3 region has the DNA TGTGCCAGCAGCTCGGACCCCGGAACCGGGGAGCTGTTTTTT. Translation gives CASSSDPGTGELFF. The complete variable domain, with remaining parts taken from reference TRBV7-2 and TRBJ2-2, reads GAGVSQSPSNKVTEKGKDVELRCDPISGHTALYWYRQSLGQGLEFLIYFQGNSAPDKSGLPSDRFSAERTGGSVSTLTIQRTQQEDSAVYLCASSSDPGTGELFFGEGSRLTVL.

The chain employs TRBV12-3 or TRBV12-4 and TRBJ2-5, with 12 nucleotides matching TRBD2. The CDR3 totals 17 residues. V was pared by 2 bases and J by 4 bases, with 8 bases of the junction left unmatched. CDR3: CASSLWPLAGGRETQYF. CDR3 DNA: TGTGCCAGCAGTTTATGGCCACTAGCGGGGGGTAGAGAGACCCAGTACTTC.

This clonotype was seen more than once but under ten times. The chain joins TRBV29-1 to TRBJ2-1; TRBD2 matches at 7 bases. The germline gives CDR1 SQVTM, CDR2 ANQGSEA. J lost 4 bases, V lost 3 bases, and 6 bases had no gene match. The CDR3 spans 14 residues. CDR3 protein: CSVDLGRGYNEQFF. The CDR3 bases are TGCAGCGTTGATTTGGGGCGGGGGTACAATGAGCAGTTCTTC.

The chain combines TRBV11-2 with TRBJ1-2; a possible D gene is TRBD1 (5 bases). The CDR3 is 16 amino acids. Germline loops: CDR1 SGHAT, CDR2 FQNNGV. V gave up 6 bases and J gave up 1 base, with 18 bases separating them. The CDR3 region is CASSLRPTGLNYGYTF. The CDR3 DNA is TGTGCCAGCAGTTTAAGGCCAACAGGACTTAACTATGGCTACACCTTC.

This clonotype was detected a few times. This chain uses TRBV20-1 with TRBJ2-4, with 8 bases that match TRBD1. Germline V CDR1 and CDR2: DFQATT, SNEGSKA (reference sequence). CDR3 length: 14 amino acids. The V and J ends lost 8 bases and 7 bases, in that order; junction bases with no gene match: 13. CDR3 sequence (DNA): TGCAGTCTAATGCCCGCGGACAGGGATAACATTCAGTACTTC. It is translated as CSLMPADRDNIQYF.

The CDR3 DNA sequence: TGTGCCAGCAGCCCCACGGGGCCTGGAAACACCATATATTTT. Translated, it gives CASSPTGPGNTIYF. The V and J genes are TRBV7-2 and TRBJ1-3, with D tentatively TRBD1 (5 bases). V was cut by 5 bases and J by 2 bases, with 10 bases left in between. Germline CDR1 and CDR2: SGHTA and FQGNSA. The CDR3 totals 14 residues.